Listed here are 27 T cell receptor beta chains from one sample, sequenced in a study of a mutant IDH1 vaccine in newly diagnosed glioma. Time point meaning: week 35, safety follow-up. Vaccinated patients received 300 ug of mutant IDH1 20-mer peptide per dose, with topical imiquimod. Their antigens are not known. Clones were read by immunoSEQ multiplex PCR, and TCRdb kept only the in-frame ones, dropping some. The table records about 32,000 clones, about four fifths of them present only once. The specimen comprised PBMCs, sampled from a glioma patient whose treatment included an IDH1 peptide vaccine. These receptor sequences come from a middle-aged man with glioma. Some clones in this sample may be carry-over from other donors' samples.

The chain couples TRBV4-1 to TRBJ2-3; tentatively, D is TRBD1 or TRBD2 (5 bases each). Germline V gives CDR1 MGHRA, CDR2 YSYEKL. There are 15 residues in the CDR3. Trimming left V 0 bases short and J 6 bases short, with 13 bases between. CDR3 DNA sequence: TGCGCCAGCAGCCAAGAGGGATGGGGGTCCGATACGCAGTATTTT. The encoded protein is CASSQEGWGSDTQYF.

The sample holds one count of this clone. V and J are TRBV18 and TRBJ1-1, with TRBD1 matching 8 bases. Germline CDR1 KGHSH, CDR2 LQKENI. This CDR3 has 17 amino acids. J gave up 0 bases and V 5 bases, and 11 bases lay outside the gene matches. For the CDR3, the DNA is TGTGCCAGCTCAGACAGAGACAGGGGAGGAATGAACACTGAAGCTTTCTTT. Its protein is CASSDRDRGGMNTEAFF.

CDR3 sequence: CASSSFGAKGDTEAFF. The CDR3 DNA follows: TGTGCCAGCAGCTCGTTCGGGGCTAAGGGTGACACTGAAGCTTTCTTT. The J gene is TRBJ1-1, the V gene TRBV7-6, with D possibly TRBD1 on 5 matching bases. Germline values: CDR1 SGHVS, CDR2 FNYEAQ. This CDR3 has 16 residues. Trimming left V 4 bases short and J 3 bases short, with 18 bases between.

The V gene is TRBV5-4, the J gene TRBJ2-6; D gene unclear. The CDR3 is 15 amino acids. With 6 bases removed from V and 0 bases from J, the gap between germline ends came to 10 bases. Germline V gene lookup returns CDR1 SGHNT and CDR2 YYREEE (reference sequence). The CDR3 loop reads CASILWGSGANVLTF. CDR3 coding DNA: TGTGCCAGCATTCTCTGGGGCTCTGGGGCCAACGTCCTGACTTTC.

As DNA, the CDR3 is TGTGCCAGCAGCCGACAGGTCACCTACGAGCAGTACTTC. Encoded protein: CASSRQVTYEQYF. The V call is TRBV7-2, the J call TRBJ2-7; perhaps TRBD1 as D (6 bases). Germline CDR1 and CDR2: SGHTA and FQGNSA. This CDR3 is 13 amino acids long. Trimming removed 5 bases at V and 2 bases at J, with 10 bases between.

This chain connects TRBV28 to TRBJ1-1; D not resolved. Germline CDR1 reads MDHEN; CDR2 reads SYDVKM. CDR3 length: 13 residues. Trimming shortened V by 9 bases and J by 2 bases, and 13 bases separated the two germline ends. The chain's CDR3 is CASVYRSNTEAFF. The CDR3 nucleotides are TGTGCCAGTGTATACCGGAGTAACACTGAAGCTTTCTTT.

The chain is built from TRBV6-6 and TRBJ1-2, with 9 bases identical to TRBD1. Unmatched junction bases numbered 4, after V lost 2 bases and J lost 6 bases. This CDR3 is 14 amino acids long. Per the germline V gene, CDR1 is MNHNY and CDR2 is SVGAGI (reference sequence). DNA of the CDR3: TGTGCCAGCAGTTACCCACAGGGGGCGGATGGCTACACCTTC. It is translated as CASSYPQGADGYTF.

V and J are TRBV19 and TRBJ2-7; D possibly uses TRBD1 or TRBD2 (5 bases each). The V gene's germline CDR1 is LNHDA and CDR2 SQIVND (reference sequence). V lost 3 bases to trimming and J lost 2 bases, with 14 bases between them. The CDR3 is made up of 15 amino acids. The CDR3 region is CASSIEGDPAYEQYF. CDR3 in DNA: TGTGCCAGTAGTATTGAAGGGGACCCCGCCTACGAGCAGTACTTC.

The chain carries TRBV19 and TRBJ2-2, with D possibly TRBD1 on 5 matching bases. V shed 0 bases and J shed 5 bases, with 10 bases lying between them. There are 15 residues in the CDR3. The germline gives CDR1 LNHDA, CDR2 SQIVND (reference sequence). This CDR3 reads CASSIDYQGTGELFF. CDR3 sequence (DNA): TGTGCCAGTAGTATAGATTACCAGGGAACCGGGGAGCTGTTTTTT.

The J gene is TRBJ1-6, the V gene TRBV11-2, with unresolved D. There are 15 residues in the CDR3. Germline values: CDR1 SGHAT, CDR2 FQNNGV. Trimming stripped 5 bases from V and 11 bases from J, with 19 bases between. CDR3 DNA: TGTGCCAGCAGCCCGGGCCTTCCTCATGCAGCACCCCTCCACTTT. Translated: CASSPGLPHAAPLHF.

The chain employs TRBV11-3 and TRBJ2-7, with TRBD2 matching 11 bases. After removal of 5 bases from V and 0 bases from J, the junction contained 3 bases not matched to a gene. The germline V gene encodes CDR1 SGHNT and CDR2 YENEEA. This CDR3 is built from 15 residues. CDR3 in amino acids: CASSLAGGPSYEQYF. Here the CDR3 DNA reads TGTGCCAGCAGCCTAGCGGGGGGCCCCTCCTACGAGCAGTACTTC. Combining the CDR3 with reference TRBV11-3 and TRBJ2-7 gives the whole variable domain EAGVVQSPRYKIIEKKQPVAFWCNPISGHNTLYWYLQNLGQGPELLIRYENEEAVDDSQLPKDRFSAERLKGVDSTLKIQPAELGDSAVYLCASSLAGGPSYEQYFGPGTRLTVT.

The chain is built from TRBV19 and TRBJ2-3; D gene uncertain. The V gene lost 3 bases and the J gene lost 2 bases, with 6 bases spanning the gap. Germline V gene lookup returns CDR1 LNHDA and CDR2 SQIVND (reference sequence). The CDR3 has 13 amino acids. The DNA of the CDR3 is TGTGCCAGTAGTATCGGGTCCACAGATACGCAGTATTTT. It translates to CASSIGSTDTQYF.

This CDR3 is CASSLWGRRAEAFF. The CDR3 DNA reads TGTGCCAGCAGCTTGTGGGGGCGCAGGGCTGAAGCTTTCTTT. This chain joins TRBV11-2 and TRBJ1-1, with D possibly TRBD1 on 6 matching bases. Germline-derived CDR1 and CDR2 are SGHAT and FQNNGV. CDR3 length: 14 residues. V lost 3 bases to trimming and J lost 6 bases, with 14 bases between them.

Here the CDR3 reads CASSFRASNEKLFF. CDR3 nucleotide sequence: TGCGCCAGCAGCTTCAGGGCGTCTAATGAAAAACTGTTTTTT. The chain joins TRBV5-1 to TRBJ1-4, with D possibly matching TRBD1 (5 bases). V lost 2 bases, J lost 3 bases, and 8 bases lay in between. This CDR3 contains 14 residues. Germline values: CDR1 SGHRS, CDR2 YFSETQ.

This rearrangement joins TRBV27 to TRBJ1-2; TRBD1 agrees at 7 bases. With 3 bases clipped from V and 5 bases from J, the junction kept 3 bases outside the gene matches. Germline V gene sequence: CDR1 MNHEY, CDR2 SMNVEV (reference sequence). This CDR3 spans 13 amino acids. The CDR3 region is CASSFAGGYGYTF. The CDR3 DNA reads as TGTGCCAGCAGTTTCGCAGGGGGATATGGCTACACCTTC.

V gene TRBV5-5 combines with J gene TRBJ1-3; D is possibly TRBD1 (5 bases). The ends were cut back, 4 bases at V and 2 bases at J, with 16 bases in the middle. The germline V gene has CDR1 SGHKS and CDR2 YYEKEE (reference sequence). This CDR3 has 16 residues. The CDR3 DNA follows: TGTGCCAGCAGCCGCGGGGACCCTGGGACTGGAAACACCATATATTTT. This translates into CASSRGDPGTGNTIYF.

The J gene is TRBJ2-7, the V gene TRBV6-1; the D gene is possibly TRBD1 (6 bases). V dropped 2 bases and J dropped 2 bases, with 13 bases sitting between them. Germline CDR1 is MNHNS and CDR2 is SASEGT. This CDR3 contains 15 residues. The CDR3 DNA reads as TGTGCCAGCAGTGAATTACAGGGAGTCCCCTACGAGCAGTACTTC. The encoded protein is CASSELQGVPYEQYF.

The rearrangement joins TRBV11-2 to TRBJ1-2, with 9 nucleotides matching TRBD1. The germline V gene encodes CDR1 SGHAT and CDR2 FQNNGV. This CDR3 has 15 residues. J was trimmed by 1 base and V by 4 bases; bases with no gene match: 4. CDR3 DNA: TGTGCCAGCAGCTCCACAGGGGGCGTTAACTATGGCTACACCTTC. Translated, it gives CASSSTGGVNYGYTF.

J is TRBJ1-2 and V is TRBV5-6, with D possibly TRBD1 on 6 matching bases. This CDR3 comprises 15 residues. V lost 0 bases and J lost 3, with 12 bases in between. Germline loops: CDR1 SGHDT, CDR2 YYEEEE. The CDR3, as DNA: TGTGCCAGCAGCTTGGGTGCAGGGGCGGACTATGGCTACACCTTC. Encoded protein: CASSLGAGADYGYTF.

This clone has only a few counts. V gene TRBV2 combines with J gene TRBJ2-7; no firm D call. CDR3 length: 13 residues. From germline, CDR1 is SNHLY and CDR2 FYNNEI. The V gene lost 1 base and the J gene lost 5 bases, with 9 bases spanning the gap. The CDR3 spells CASSEEPTNEQYF. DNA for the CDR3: TGTGCCAGCAGTGAAGAACCAACCAACGAGCAGTACTTC.

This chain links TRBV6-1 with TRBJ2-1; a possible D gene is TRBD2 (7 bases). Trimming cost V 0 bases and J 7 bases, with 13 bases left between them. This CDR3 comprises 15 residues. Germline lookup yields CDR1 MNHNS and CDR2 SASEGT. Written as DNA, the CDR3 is TGTGCCAGCAGTGAAGCGGTGGGGGGGCTGAATGAGCAGTTCTTC. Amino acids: CASSEAVGGLNEQFF.

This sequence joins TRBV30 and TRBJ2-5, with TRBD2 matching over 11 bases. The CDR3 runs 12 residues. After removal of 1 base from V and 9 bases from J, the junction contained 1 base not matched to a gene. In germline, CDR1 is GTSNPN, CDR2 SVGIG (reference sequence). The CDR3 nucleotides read TGTGCCTGGAGTGGTAGCGGGGGGGCCCAGTACTTC. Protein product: CAWSGSGGAQYF.

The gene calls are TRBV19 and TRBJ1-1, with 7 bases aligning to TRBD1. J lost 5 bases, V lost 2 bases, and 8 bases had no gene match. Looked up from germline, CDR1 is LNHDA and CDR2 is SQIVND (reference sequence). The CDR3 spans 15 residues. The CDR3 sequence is CASSIRGQGRTEAFF. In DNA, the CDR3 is TGTGCCAGTAGTATAAGGGGGCAGGGGCGGACTGAAGCTTTCTTT.

CDR3 amino acids: CASSPRQGYFGYTF. The DNA of the CDR3 is TGTGCCAGCAGCCCGCGACAGGGGTATTTTGGCTACACCTTC. The chain is built from TRBV14 and TRBJ1-2; 8 bases match TRBD1. This CDR3 comprises 14 residues. CDR1 is SGHDN, CDR2 FVKESK, per germline. Trimming removed 4 bases from V and 7 bases from J; junction bases left unmatched: 8.

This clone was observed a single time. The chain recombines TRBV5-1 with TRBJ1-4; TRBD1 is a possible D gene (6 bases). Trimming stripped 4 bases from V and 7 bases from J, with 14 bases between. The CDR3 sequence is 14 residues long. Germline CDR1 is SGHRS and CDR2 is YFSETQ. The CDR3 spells CASSPPGGVEKLFF. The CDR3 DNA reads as TGCGCCAGCAGCCCACCGGGGGGCGTTGAAAAACTGTTTTTT.

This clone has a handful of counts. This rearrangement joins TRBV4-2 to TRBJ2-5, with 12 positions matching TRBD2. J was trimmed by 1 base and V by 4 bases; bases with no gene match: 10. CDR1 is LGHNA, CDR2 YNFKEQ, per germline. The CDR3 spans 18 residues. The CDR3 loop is CASSPGAGTSGPQETQYF. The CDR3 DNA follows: TGTGCCAGCAGCCCGGGGGCCGGGACTAGCGGGCCCCAAGAGACCCAGTACTTC.

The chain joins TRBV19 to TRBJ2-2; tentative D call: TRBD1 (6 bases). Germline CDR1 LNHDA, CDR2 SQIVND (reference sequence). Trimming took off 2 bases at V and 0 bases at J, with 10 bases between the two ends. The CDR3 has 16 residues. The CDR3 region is CASSIQGTSNTGELFF. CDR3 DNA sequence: TGTGCCAGTAGTATACAGGGGACCTCGAACACCGGGGAGCTGTTTTTT.